The 14 T cell receptor beta chains reported below all come from one sample, sequenced in a study of cytomegalovirus exposure and HLA in healthy donors. Vbeta (60) and Jbeta (13) primers were used in the PCR. Assay: immunoSEQ multiplex PCR; the TCRdb copy retains only in-frame clones and omits some. This table holds around 280,000 clones, approximately 90% found once. The material sequenced was PBMCs. The source is a woman aged 18-29 years in good health and CMV-seronegative.

V usage is TRBV13 and J usage is TRBJ2-1; no firm D call. CDR3 length: 15 residues. Germline-derived CDR1 and CDR2 are PRHDT and FYEKMQ (reference sequence). Trimming shortened V by 0 bases and J by 0 bases, and 6 bases separated the two germline ends. CDR3 bases: TGTGCCAGCAGCTTAGGACAGAGCTCCTACAATGAGCAGTTCTTC. This codes for CASSLGQSSYNEQFF.

The chain combines TRBV7-9 with TRBJ2-1, with TRBD2 as a possible D gene (7 bases). From germline, CDR1 is SEHNR and CDR2 FQNEAQ (reference sequence). The CDR3 runs 14 residues. V was pared by 6 bases and J by 5 bases, with 14 bases between. For the CDR3, the DNA is TGTGCCAGCAGTCAAGGGGGGGGAAACAATGAGCAGTTCTTC. This codes for CASSQGGGNNEQFF.

The chain links TRBV10-3 to TRBJ1-4; a weak D match, TRBD1 (5 bases). Trimming left V 0 bases short and J 6 bases short, with 11 bases between. CDR1 and CDR2 (germline): ENHRY, SYGVKD. The CDR3 consists of 15 residues. This CDR3 reads CAISESRQFDEKLFF. The CDR3 DNA follows: TGTGCCATCAGTGAGTCTCGACAGTTTGATGAAAAACTGTTTTTT.

This clone was counted between two and nine times. The chain couples TRBV6-1 to TRBJ1-4, with 7 nucleotides matching TRBD1. CDR3 length equals 13 residues. In germline, CDR1 is MNHNS, CDR2 SASEGT. V dropped 5 bases and J dropped 5; count of bases not matched to a gene: 2. The DNA of the CDR3 is TGTGCCAGCAGTTCGACAGGGAATGAAAAACTGTTTTTT. Its translation: CASSSTGNEKLFF.

V usage is TRBV6-6 and J usage is TRBJ1-5; 7 nucleotides agree with TRBD1. CDR3 size: 13 residues. The V segment lost 7 bases and the J segment 3 bases; nucleotides outside the gene matches: 3. CDR1 MNHNY and CDR2 SVGAGI come from the germline V gene (reference sequence). CDR3 sequence: CASTQGPNQPQHF. CDR3 sequence (DNA): TGTGCCAGCACACAGGGGCCCAATCAGCCCCAGCATTTT.

V is TRBV4-2 and J is TRBJ1-2, with TRBD1 matching over 7 bases. V dropped 3 bases and J dropped 1; count of bases not matched to a gene: 8. Germline assignment: CDR1 LGHNA and CDR2 YNFKEQ. The CDR3 has 16 residues. CDR3 loop: CASSQAGTDFNYGYTF. Here the CDR3 DNA reads TGTGCCAGCAGCCAGGCCGGGACAGACTTTAACTATGGCTACACCTTC.

The rearrangement uses TRBV9 and TRBJ2-1; 9 nucleotides line up with TRBD2. V dropped 4 bases and J dropped 6; count of bases not matched to a gene: 8. CDR3 length: 15 amino acids. Germline V lookup: CDR1 SGDLS, CDR2 YYNGEE. The CDR3 here is CASSTTGTSPNEQFF. The CDR3 bases are TGTGCCAGCAGCACCACCGGGACTAGCCCCAATGAGCAGTTCTTC.

The gene calls are TRBV2 and TRBJ1-2, with D uncertain. The V end was cut by 6 bases, the J end by 1 base, with 9 bases between. The CDR3 totals 13 residues. The V gene's germline CDR1 is SNHLY and CDR2 FYNNEI. The CDR3 DNA is TGTGCCAGCAGGGTACAGAGTAACTATGGCTACACCTTC. Translation gives CASRVQSNYGYTF.

Concerning this clone itself: This is likely a read error, given that the CDR3 carries no conserved phenylalanine or tryptophan at its end. The rearrangement uses TRBV5-1 and TRBJ2-7; 7 nucleotides align to TRBD1. Germline assignment: CDR1 SGHRS and CDR2 YFSETQ. CDR3 length: 15 amino acids. Losses at the gene ends were 1 base for V and 2 bases for J; bases not matched to a gene: 6. The CDR3 DNA is TGCGCCAGCAGCTTGTACTCAACAGGGGCCTACGAGCAGTACCTC. Its translation is CASSLYSTGAYEQYL.

As for this clone: Its ends do not fully match the called genes, so a read error is possible. The chain carries TRBV7-9 and TRBJ2-7; the match to TRBD1 covers 7 bases. Per the germline V gene, CDR1 is SEHNR and CDR2 is FQNEAQ (reference sequence). CDR3 size: 13 residues. CDR3 in amino acids: CSSSLGQLYEQYF. The CDR3, as DNA: TGTTCCAGCAGCCTGGGACAGCTATACGAGCAGTACTTC. Combining the CDR3 with reference TRBV7-9 and TRBJ2-7 gives the whole variable domain DTGVSQNPRHKITKRGQNVTFRCDPISEHNRLYWYRQTLGQGPEFLTYFQNEAQLEKSRLLSDRFSAERPKGSFSTLEIQRTEQGDSAMYLCSSSLGQLYEQYFGPGTRLTVT.

This chain joins TRBV18 and TRBJ1-5; TRBD1 is a possible D gene (5 bases). The CDR3 totals 15 residues. Germline CDR1 KGHSH, CDR2 LQKENI. V shed 4 bases and J shed 3 bases, with 13 bases lying between them. CDR3 DNA: TGTGCCAGCTCACTCGCAGGGATGACCAATCAGCCCCAGCATTTT. Protein sequence: CASSLAGMTNQPQHF.

The chain recombines TRBV7-9 with TRBJ2-5; the match to TRBD2 covers 11 bases. The junction had 5 bases not matched to a gene; V was cut back by 5 bases and J by 0 bases. This CDR3 has 16 amino acids. The germline gives CDR1 SEHNR, CDR2 FQNEAQ (reference sequence). CDR3 DNA sequence: TGTGCCAGCAGCCATCCGGGACTAGCGGACCAAGAGACCCAGTACTTC. It is translated as CASSHPGLADQETQYF.

J is TRBJ2-1 and V is TRBV19; 13 bases fit TRBD2. V trimming: 3 bases; J trimming: 4 bases; junction bases outside the gene matches: 3. This CDR3 region has 16 residues. Germline assignment: CDR1 LNHDA and CDR2 SQIVND (reference sequence). The CDR3 reads CASSITSGGAYNEQFF. In DNA, the CDR3 is TGTGCCAGTAGTATTACTAGCGGGGGGGCGTACAATGAGCAGTTCTTC.

The chain joins TRBV18 to TRBJ1-1; 7 bases are a match to TRBD1. Looked up from germline, CDR1 is KGHSH and CDR2 is LQKENI. CDR3 size: 13 residues. V trimming: 10 bases; J trimming: 0 bases; junction bases outside the gene matches: 5. The chain's CDR3 is CATGQALNTEAFF. The CDR3 nucleotides read TGTGCCACAGGACAGGCCCTGAACACTGAAGCTTTCTTT.